The clone carrying this T cell receptor (beta chain) occurred once. This sample is part of a study of blood T cell repertoires in COVID-19. Study information: Samples taken during acute and convalescent COVID-19 were collected in the United States, Italy and Spain. Nucleic acid was either cDNA or gDNA, and it came from T cells, B-cell-depleted T cells, or PBMCs.

The V gene end was trimmed by 2 bases and the J gene end by 2 bases; junction bases not matched to a gene: 9. The CDR3 is 16 amino acids. In the source study's methods: It was from reference gene primer amplification that nucleated cell counts were estimated. TCRdb keeps only in-frame clones here, not all; method: immunoSEQ multiplex PCR. V, J and clone size are those of that table, while D and trimming were read from the DNA. The sample lists 400,000 or so clones; approximately 89% were seen once. The sequence came from a woman between 35 and 50 years old with COVID-19, enrolled during active disease. Sequencing used peripheral blood. V gene TRBV23-1 combines with J gene TRBJ2-7, with 7 bases fitting TRBD1. TRBV23-1 has ORF status, its function being uncertain. The chain's CDR3 is CASSQATRDSPYEQYF. In DNA, the CDR3 is TGCGCCAGCAGTCAAGCCACCCGGGACAGTCCCTACGAGCAGTACTTC.